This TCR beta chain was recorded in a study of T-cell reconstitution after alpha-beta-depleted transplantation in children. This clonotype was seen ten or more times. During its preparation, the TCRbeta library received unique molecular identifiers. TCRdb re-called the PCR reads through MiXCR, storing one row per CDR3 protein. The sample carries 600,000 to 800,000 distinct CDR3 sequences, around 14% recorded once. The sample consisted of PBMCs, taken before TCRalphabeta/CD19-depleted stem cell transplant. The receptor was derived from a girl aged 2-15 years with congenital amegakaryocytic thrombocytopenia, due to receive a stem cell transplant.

CDR3 sequence reads: CSASAPRIGAADSPLHF. DNA for the CDR3: TGCAGTGCTAGCGCTCCCAGAATAGGGGCGGCAGATTCACCCCTCCACTTT. The chain couples TRBV20-1 to TRBJ1-6, with a possible D match to TRBD1 (5 bases). The germline gives CDR1 DFQATT, CDR2 SNEGSKA (reference sequence). V lost 3 bases and J 8 bases, leaving 23 bases between the germline ends. This CDR3 region has 17 residues.